A selection of T cell receptor beta chains follows, all from one sample in a study of Ad26.COV2.S vaccination and SARS-CoV-2 variants. Clones were sequenced by immunoSEQ multiplex PCR, and TCRdb holds only the in-frame ones, with some missing. The sample has around 350,000 clones; about 88% are singletons. Sequenced material: peripheral blood, taken in a trial of Ad26.COV2.S vaccine versus placebo. The receptor set was obtained from a person between 18 and 59 years old who received the Ad26.COV2.S COVID-19 vaccine or a placebo. Each CDR3 is given without its conserved first and last residue.

cdr3_length v_call cdr3_aa
12 TRBV23-1 ASSQSEQGFEQY
15 TRBV4-1 ASSQGGKGTTGNTIY
13 TRBV18 ASSPSGGPNYGYT
15 TRBV2 ASRPTGTGTGANVLT
12 TRBV27 ASSFGQPNQPQH
13 TRBV21-1 ASSRAWWRFYGYT
14 TRBV5-6 ASSAGTGNYGYEQY
12 TRBV5-1 ASSLEANTGELF
15 TRBV30 AWSKIGQLATNEKLF
12 TRBV11-2 ASTVGDSNYEQY
15 TRBV5-5 ASSLGFTGTLNTEAF
11 TRBV25-1 ASSEYDTYGYT
14 TRBV9 ASSVSSGGIQETQY
15 TRBV7-9 ASSIFVGDRGGEKLF
11 TRBV5-1 ASSRDRGNEQF
13 TRBV24-1 ATSDRDREAGELF
12 TRBV7-2 ASSFSATNYGYT
13 TRBV3-1/TRBV3-2 ASSPPHRLNTEAF
13 TRBV29-1 SVYTSGSSYNEQF
12 TRBV27 ASSLTGFGNTIY
14 TRBV4-3 ASSQDPRGADYGYT
13 TRBV5-1 ASSPSSNSYNEQF
17 TRBV18 ASSPRRRGNGVHQETQY
10 TRBV12-3/TRBV12-4 ASSGMSRVQF
14 TRBV5-4 ASSLANRGLPYEQY
13 TRBV15 ATAYQRGTPGELF
9 TRBV20-1 SARITGSQF
13 TRBV7-8 ASSLALRVYNEQF
14 TRBV6-5 ASSYQPGTGVDGYT
12 TRBV6-2/TRBV6-3 ASSAGTGAYEQY
11 TRBV6-5 ASSPRTLDTQY
14 TRBV28 ASSSYRGPSTDTQY
13 TRBV28 ASKGWTVYSYEQY
14 TRBV5-1 ASSLGGTSGYNEQF
12 TRBV3-1/TRBV3-2 ASRTSGGNNEQF
11 TRBV5-1 ASSSALADEQF
12 TRBV7-9 ASGEGRVRYEQY
14 TRBV7-4 ASSLVPRKIAYEQY
14 TRBV5-1 ASSFHRQGSYNEQF
15 TRBV10-1 ASSLGLAGVEQETQY
13 TRBV10-3 ATGDSGGPSYEQY